What follows are 25 T cell receptor beta chains derived from one specimen sequenced in a study of T-cell memory formation after mild COVID-19. TCRdb processed the 5' RACE reads anew with MiXCR; each CDR3 protein has one entry. The data show about 160,000 distinct CDR3 sequences, roughly 28% seen once. The sequenced sample was PBMCs or a T cell subset sorted from them (not recorded which). Source of these receptors: an adult woman who had mild COVID-19 (a few samples of this study predate the infection). Cell type and time point are not known.

This clonotype was seen a handful of times. The chain uses TRBV5-1 and TRBJ1-2; 7 nucleotides align to TRBD1. V trimming: 1 base; J trimming: 0 bases; junction bases outside the gene matches: 6. This CDR3 comprises 16 residues. Germline CDR1 is SGHRS and CDR2 is YFSETQ. CDR3 region: CASSLSTGIPNYGYTF. The CDR3 nucleotides are TGCGCCAGCAGCTTGTCGACAGGGATCCCTAACTATGGCTACACCTTC.

The chain recombines TRBV24-1 with TRBJ1-1, with TRBD1 as a possible D gene (6 bases). This CDR3 region has 15 residues. Trimming cost V 3 bases and J 2 bases, with 12 bases left between them. The germline CDR1 and CDR2 sequences are KGHDR and SFDVKD. DNA for the CDR3: TGTGCCACCAGTGATCCCACAGGGCCCAACACTGAAGCTTTCTTT. This sequence encodes CATSDPTGPNTEAFF.

The CDR3 sequence: CASSLAGANGYTF. The CDR3 bases are TGTGCCAGCAGTTTAGCAGGGGCGAACGGCTACACCTTC. The chain is built from TRBV12-3 or TRBV12-4 and TRBJ1-2; tentatively, D is TRBD1 (5 bases). Trimming took 0 bases from V and 8 from J, leaving 10 bases between them. This CDR3 is 13 amino acids long.

The chain is built from TRBV7-9 and TRBJ1-2; D not certain. V gave up 4 bases and J gave up 8 bases, with 14 bases separating them. Per the germline V gene, CDR1 is SEHNR and CDR2 is FQNEAQ (reference sequence). This CDR3 comprises 13 residues. The DNA for the CDR3 is TGTGCCAGCAGCTGGCGAGGACCTGGAGGCTACACCTTC. This gives the protein CASSWRGPGGYTF.

J is TRBJ2-2 and V is TRBV5-1, with a weak D call TRBD1 (6 bases). Deletions cut 5 bases from V and 11 bases from J, with 19 bases between. The CDR3 has 14 residues. CDR1 is SGHRS and CDR2 is YFSETQ in the germline V gene. The CDR3 reads CASSSASGVGELFF. The DNA for the CDR3 is TGCGCCAGCAGTTCAGCATCAGGGGTCGGAGAGCTGTTTTTT. The full variable domain, in which reference TRBV5-1 and TRBJ2-2 provide the parts outside the CDR3, is KAGVTQTPRYLIKTRGQQVTLSCSPISGHRSVSWYQQTPGQGLQFLFEYFSETQRNKGNFPGRFSGRQFSNSRSEMNVSTLELGDSALYLCASSSASGVGELFFGEGSRLTVL.

The chain joins TRBV29-1 to TRBJ1-2; the match to TRBD1 covers 9 bases. Losses at the gene ends were 6 bases for V and 5 bases for J; bases not matched to a gene: 13. The length of the CDR3 is 15 residues. The V gene's germline CDR1 is SQVTM and CDR2 ANQGSEA. The CDR3 reads CSVAGQGSARYGYTF. The CDR3 coding sequence is TGCAGCGTCGCGGGACAGGGTTCGGCCCGTTATGGCTACACCTTC. The full variable domain, rest sourced from reference TRBV29-1 and TRBJ1-2, is SAVISQKPSRDICQRGTSLTIQCQVDSQVTMMFWYRQQPGQSLTLIATANQGSEATYESGFVIDKFPISRPNLTFSTLTVSNMSPEDSSIYLCSVAGQGSARYGYTFGSGTRLTVV.

This sequence joins TRBV29-1 and TRBJ2-1; 8 bases are a match to TRBD2. V lost 6 bases to trimming and J lost 4 bases; unmatched junction nucleotides: 8. The CDR3 extends over 14 amino acids. Germline assignment: CDR1 SQVTM and CDR2 ANQGSEA. The CDR3 DNA follows: TGCAGCGTAGGCGGGACTAGACTTTACAATGAGCAGTTCTTC. Translation gives CSVGGTRLYNEQFF.

This clonotype appeared a few times. V gene TRBV12-3 or TRBV12-4 combines with J gene TRBJ2-3; D is uncertain. V was clipped by 1 base and J by 5 bases, with 10 bases between them. CDR3 length: 14 residues. As DNA, the CDR3 is TGTGCCAGCAGTTTAGTTCAGGCAGGAGATACGCAGTATTTT. Translated: CASSLVQAGDTQYF.

In this sample, this clonotype turned up many times. The CDR3 region has the DNA TGCGCCAGCAGTCAAAAAAATGGACCTTACGAGCAGTACTTC. Translated: CASSQKNGPYEQYF. This chain uses TRBV5-1 with TRBJ2-7; D not resolved. Germline V gene sequence: CDR1 SGHRS, CDR2 YFSETQ. Trimming pared 5 bases from V and 4 bases from J, leaving 16 bases between. The CDR3 has 14 amino acids.

This clonotype showed up just a few times. This chain uses TRBV7-2 with TRBJ2-4, with 7 bases aligning to TRBD1. Looked up from germline, CDR1 is SGHTA and CDR2 is FQGNSA. V gave up 4 bases and J gave up 3 bases; unmatched junction bases: 9. This CDR3 spans 16 amino acids. The CDR3 DNA reads TGTGCCAGCAGCTCGAGACAGGGCCTCGGCAAAAACATTCAGTACTTC. Its protein is CASSSRQGLGKNIQYF.

This clonotype was detected a few times. The chain couples TRBV4-3 to TRBJ2-1, with D perhaps matching TRBD1 (5 bases). The CDR3 covers 16 residues. Germline CDR1 reads LGHNA; CDR2 reads YSLEER. V dropped 2 bases and J dropped 9 bases, with 20 bases sitting between them. The CDR3 reads CASSQSKRGLFVEQFF. The CDR3 nucleotides are TGCGCCAGCAGCCAATCCAAAAGGGGTTTGTTCGTTGAGCAGTTCTTC.

This chain links TRBV7-3 with TRBJ2-2; D remains ambiguous. Germline assignment: CDR1 SGHTA and CDR2 FQGTGA. This CDR3 is 12 amino acids long. V gave up 5 bases and J gave up 4 bases, with 5 bases separating them. CDR3 sequence reads: CASSPLTGELFF. The DNA of the CDR3 is TGTGCCAGCAGCCCACTCACCGGGGAGCTGTTTTTT.

This chain joins TRBV30 and TRBJ1-5, with D unresolved. The CDR3 extends over 15 amino acids. The germline gives CDR1 GTSNPN, CDR2 SVGIG (reference sequence). Trimming stripped 2 bases from V and 0 bases from J, with 11 bases between. The CDR3 DNA is TGTGCCTGGAGTCTCGGGGTTAATAGCAATCAGCCCCAGCATTTT. It encodes CAWSLGVNSNQPQHF.

The rearrangement uses TRBV7-2 and TRBJ2-7; D uncertain. There are 13 residues in the CDR3. V lost 8 bases and J lost 8, with 19 bases in between. Germline V lookup: CDR1 SGHTA, CDR2 FQGNSA. The CDR3 loop is CASSPRGPTKQYF. The CDR3 DNA reads as TGTGCCAGCTCCCCGCGCGGTCCGACCAAGCAGTACTTC.

The chain links TRBV2 to TRBJ2-2; D is possibly TRBD1 or TRBD2 (5 bases each). Trimming cost V 8 bases and J 4 bases, with 14 bases left between them. Germline CDR1 reads SNHLY; CDR2 reads FYNNEI. The CDR3 length is 14 residues. The CDR3 DNA sequence: TGTGCCAGCCGGGCGAGGGGAATCACCGGGGAGCTGTTTTTT. Residues: CASRARGITGELFF.

This clonotype has only a few counts. The chain carries TRBV29-1 and TRBJ2-1, with TRBD1 as a possible D gene (5 bases). V was cut by 3 bases and J by 0 bases, with 12 bases left in between. The CDR3 is made up of 15 amino acids. The V gene's germline CDR1 is SQVTM and CDR2 ANQGSEA. CDR3 DNA sequence: TGCAGCGTTGACCGGCAGGGCGACTCCTACAATGAGCAGTTCTTC. Its protein is CSVDRQGDSYNEQFF.

The chain has TRBV5-5 and TRBJ2-1, with 10 bases identical to TRBD1. V lost 4 bases, J lost 3 bases, and 4 bases stayed unmatched. CDR3 length: 15 residues. Germline loops: CDR1 SGHKS, CDR2 YYEKEE (reference sequence). CDR3 DNA: TGTGCCAGCAGCCCGGGACAGGGGAACTACAATGAGCAGTTCTTC. This gives the protein CASSPGQGNYNEQFF.

The chain joins TRBV5-1 to TRBJ2-2; tentative D call: TRBD2 (7 bases). Per the germline V gene, CDR1 is SGHRS and CDR2 is YFSETQ. Trimming left V 3 bases short and J 0 bases short, with 12 bases between. The CDR3 runs to 16 residues. Here the CDR3 DNA reads TGCGCCAGCAGCTCCCGGGGGGCGCCGAACACCGGGGAGCTGTTTTTT. Translated, it gives CASSSRGAPNTGELFF.

This clonotype was seen a few times. J is TRBJ2-7 and V is TRBV5-1; D might be TRBD1 (5 bases). With 5 bases removed from V and 4 bases from J, the gap between germline ends came to 19 bases. Germline lookup yields CDR1 SGHRS and CDR2 YFSETQ. The CDR3 consists of 15 residues. The CDR3 loop is CASSPDQGLSYEQYF. The CDR3 DNA reads as TGCGCCAGCAGTCCCGACCAGGGCCTTTCATACGAGCAGTACTTC.

This clonotype was counted a few times. The gene calls are TRBV12-3 or TRBV12-4 and TRBJ2-2; no clear D gene. The V gene lost 3 bases and the J gene lost 7 bases, with 6 bases spanning the gap. The CDR3 spans 12 residues. The CDR3 DNA sequence: TGTGCCAGCAGTTTTGAAGGCGGGGAGCTGTTTTTT. It specifies CASSFEGGELFF.

This clonotype appeared a few times. This chain joins TRBV7-8 and TRBJ2-7, with TRBD2 matching 10 bases. The CDR3 sequence is 18 residues long. With V trimmed by 5 bases and J by 4 bases, 17 bases remained unmatched. Germline V CDR1 and CDR2: SGHVS, FQNEAQ. CDR3 nucleotides: TGTGCCAGCAGCGCCCCTCTAGCGGGAGTTCCCCCTGGGTACGAGCAGTACTTC. This encodes CASSAPLAGVPPGYEQYF.

This chain connects TRBV25-1 to TRBJ2-3, with D possibly TRBD2 on 6 matching bases. Germline V gene sequence: CDR1 MGHDK, CDR2 SYGVNS. Trimming left V 8 bases short and J 2 bases short, with 14 bases between. CDR3 length: 14 residues. The CDR3 protein is CASGLRDLTDTQYF. The CDR3, as DNA: TGTGCCAGCGGACTGCGGGATCTCACAGATACGCAGTATTTT.

The J gene is TRBJ2-7, the V gene TRBV7-6; 7 bases line up with TRBD2. From germline, CDR1 is SGHVS and CDR2 FNYEAQ. V was clipped by 3 bases and J by 1 base; unmatched bases: 9. This CDR3 is built from 16 residues. In DNA, the CDR3 is TGTGCCAGCAGCTTCCCGCCGGGGGGTGCATCCTACGAGCAGTACTTC. Protein product: CASSFPPGGASYEQYF.

V usage is TRBV4-1 and J usage is TRBJ2-7; 9 bases align to TRBD1. The ends lost 0 bases at V and 6 bases at J; junction bases unmatched: 6. The CDR3 is 15 amino acids. The germline V gene encodes CDR1 MGHRA and CDR2 YSYEKL. CDR3 loop: CASSQDPGQGSEQYF. The CDR3 nucleotides read TGCGCCAGCAGCCAAGACCCGGGACAGGGCTCCGAGCAGTACTTC.

This clonotype was picked up a small number of times. The rearrangement uses TRBV20-1 and TRBJ1-5, with a tentative D call TRBD1 (6 bases). Deletions cut 1 base from V and 5 bases from J, with 12 bases between. CDR3 length: 14 amino acids. Germline V gives CDR1 DFQATT, CDR2 SNEGSKA (reference sequence). CDR3 coding DNA: TGCAGTGCTAGAGGGGGGACATCCTATCAGCCCCAGCATTTT. It is translated as CSARGGTSYQPQHF.